This T cell receptor (beta chain) was obtained from a study of regulatory T cells in long-lasting Graves disease. Study as a whole: Duration of antithyroid drug therapy among newly diagnosed Graves' patients was under 3 months.

This clonotype was recorded many times. The target antigen is unknown. Between the trimmed V and J ends, which lost 2 bases and 7 bases, there was a span of 18 bases. Germline CDR1 SNHLY, CDR2 FYNNEI. There are 16 residues in the CDR3. Time point reported: newly diagnosed GD, antithyroid drugs for less than 3 months. The TCR library was prepared using RNA isolated from PBMCs. Study findings and constraints: The study found TRBV28, TRBJ1-2 and TRBJ2-5 favored in persistent disease.

Building the TCR beta libraries relied on iRepertoire HTBI primers, and CDR3 regions underwent Arm-PCR. Using its own MiXCR run on the multiplex PCR reads, TCRdb lists one record per CDR3 protein. The sample shows about 220,000 distinct CDR3 sequences, around 20% of them seen only once. The same data also contributed to another study, on T cells in Graves' hyperthyroidism and ophthalmopathy. Per that paper: Every diagnosis used clinical symptoms, serum thyroxine and TRAb, thyroid ultrasound and orbital computed tomography. The blood repertoire included most of the expanded thyroid clonotypes above 0.001.

The chain joins TRBV2 to TRBJ2-1, with D perhaps TRBD1 (6 bases). The sequence came from a woman in her thirties with Graves disease. Sequences were derived from peripheral blood mononuclear cells (PBMCs), sampled at new diagnosis, from a patient treated with antithyroid drugs. The CDR3 coding sequence is TGTGCCAGCAGTGAAACCCCAGGGGTAAGGGTGAATGAGCAGTTCTTC. Amino acid sequence: CASSETPGVRVNEQFF. Based on the CDR3 plus reference TRBV2 and TRBJ2-1, the full variable domain is EPEVTQTPSHQVTQMGQEVILRCVPISNHLYFYWYRQILGQKVEFLVSFYNNEISEKSEIFDDQFSVERPDGSNFTLKIRSTKLEDSAMYFCASSETPGVRVNEQFFGPGTRLTVL.